This T cell receptor beta chain was observed in a study of Graves' ophthalmopathy and Graves' hyperthyroidism. Whole-study results and caveats: Ophthalmopathy was separated from stable hyperthyroidism by a 13-signature model with over 85% sensitivity and approximately 79% specificity.

Fresh peripheral blood, 8.5 to 10 ml, was the PBMC source. Beta-chain TCR CDR3 regions were amplified from RNA transcripts. First-round RT-PCR relied on HTBI primers, and a second-round multiplex PCR came next. TCRdb processed the multiplex PCR reads anew with MiXCR; each CDR3 protein has one entry. The sample has about 210,000 distinct CDR3 sequences; around 28% are singletons. This clonotype was seen repeatedly, ten times or more. What it recognizes is unknown. The clonotype comes from a man aged 45-60 years with Graves' ophthalmopathy. The sequencing input was peripheral blood.

In DNA, the CDR3 is TGTGCCAGTAGTTACGAGAGAAGTCTTAATTCACCCCTCCACTTT. It yields the protein CASSYERSLNSPLHF. J is TRBJ1-6 and V is TRBV19; D uncertain. The germline gives CDR1 LNHDA, CDR2 SQIVND (reference sequence). Trimming took 5 bases from V and 6 from J, leaving 14 bases between them. The CDR3 is 15 residues long.